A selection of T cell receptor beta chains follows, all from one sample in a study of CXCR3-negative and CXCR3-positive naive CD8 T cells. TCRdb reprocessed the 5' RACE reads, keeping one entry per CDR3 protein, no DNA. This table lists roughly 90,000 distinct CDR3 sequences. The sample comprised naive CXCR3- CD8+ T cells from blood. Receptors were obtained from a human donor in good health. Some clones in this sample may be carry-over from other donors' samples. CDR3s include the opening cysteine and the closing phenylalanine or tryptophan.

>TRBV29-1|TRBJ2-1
CSVERLVRANNEQFF
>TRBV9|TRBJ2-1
CASSVEGASSYNEQFF
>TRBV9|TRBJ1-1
CASSPRAGASTEAFF
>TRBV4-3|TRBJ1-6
CASSLSGTDDSPLHF
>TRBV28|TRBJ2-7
CASSFGTSGSSYEQYF
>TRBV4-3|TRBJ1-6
CASSQGGWNSPLHF
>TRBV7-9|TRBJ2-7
CASSPPDSGEQYF
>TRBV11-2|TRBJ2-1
CASSGPQYNEQFF
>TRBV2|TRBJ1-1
CASSPRGNTEAFF
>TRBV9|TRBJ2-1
CASNAGLAGNNEQFF
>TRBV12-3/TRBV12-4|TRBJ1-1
CASGPINTEAFF
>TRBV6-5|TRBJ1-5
CASSYFTYQPQHF
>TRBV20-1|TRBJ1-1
CSGQMNTEAFF
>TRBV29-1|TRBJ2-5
CSVEEKGRGEIQYF
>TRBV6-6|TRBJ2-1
CASSYSPGGAWYNEQFF
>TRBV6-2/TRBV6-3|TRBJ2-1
CASSYGPNEQFF
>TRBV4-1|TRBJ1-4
CASSQEQQGVAEKLFF
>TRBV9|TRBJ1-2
CASSVVGGGTYGYTF
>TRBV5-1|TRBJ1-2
CASSLTENYGYTF
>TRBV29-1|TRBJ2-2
CSALARTGELFF
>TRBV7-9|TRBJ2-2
CASSQGTGELFF
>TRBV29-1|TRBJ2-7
CSVAGTGSTHYEQYF
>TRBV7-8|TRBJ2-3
CASSLGVNTQYF
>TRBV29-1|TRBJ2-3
CSVPGISGSTDTQYF
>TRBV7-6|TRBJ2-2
CASSISGTGDSGELFF
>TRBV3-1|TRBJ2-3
CASSPSVEVGGGGDTQYF
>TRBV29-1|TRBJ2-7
CSVDLSGISEQYF
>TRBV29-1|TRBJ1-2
CSVEPGTGLGYTF
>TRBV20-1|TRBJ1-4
CSARVRDRYNEKLFF
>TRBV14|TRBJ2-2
CASSQVGNTGELFF
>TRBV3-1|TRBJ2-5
CASSQAGTGFQETQYF
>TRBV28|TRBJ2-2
CASRGTATGELFF
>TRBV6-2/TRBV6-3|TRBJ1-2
CASSYSTGYTF
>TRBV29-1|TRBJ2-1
CSVRGAGADEQFF
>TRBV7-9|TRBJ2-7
CASSPRDRHSYEQYF
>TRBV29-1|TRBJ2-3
CSVAGLGGAFGDTQYF
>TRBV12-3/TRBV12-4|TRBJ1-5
CASSPDSQPQHF
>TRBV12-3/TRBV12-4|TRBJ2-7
CASSSTSGLYEQYF
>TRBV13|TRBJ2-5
CASSSRDWQETQYF
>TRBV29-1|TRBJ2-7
CSVFLVEGLAGGSYYEQYF
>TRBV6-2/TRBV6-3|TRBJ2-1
CASSSRGPPNEQFF
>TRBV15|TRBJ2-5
CATSRDMTATRQETQYF
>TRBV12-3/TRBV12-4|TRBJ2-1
CASSLVLNKQFF